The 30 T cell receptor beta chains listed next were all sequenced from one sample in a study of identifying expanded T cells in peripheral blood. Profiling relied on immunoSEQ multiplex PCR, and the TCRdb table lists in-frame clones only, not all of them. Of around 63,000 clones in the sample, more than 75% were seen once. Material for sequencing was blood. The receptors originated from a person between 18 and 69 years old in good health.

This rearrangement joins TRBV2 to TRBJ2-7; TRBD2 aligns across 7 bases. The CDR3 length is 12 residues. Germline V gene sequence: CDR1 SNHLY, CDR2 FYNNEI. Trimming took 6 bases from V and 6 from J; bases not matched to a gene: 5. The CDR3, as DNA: TGTGCCAGCAGGAACCCGGGGGGCGAGCAGTACTTC. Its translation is CASRNPGGEQYF.

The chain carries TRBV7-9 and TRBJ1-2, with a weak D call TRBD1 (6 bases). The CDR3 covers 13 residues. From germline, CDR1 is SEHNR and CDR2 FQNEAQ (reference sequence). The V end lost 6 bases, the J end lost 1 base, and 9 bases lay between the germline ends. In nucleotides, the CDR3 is TGTGCCAGCAGTCAGGACAGTAACTATGGCTACACCTTC. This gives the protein CASSQDSNYGYTF.

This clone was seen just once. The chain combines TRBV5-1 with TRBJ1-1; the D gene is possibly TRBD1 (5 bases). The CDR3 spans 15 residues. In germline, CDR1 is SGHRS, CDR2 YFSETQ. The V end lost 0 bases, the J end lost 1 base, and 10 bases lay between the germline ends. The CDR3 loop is CASSLDRTSNTEAFF. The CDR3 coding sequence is TGCGCCAGCAGCTTGGACAGGACCTCGAACACTGAAGCTTTCTTT. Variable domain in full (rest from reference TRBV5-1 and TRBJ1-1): KAGVTQTPRYLIKTRGQQVTLSCSPISGHRSVSWYQQTPGQGLQFLFEYFSETQRNKGNFPGRFSGRQFSNSRSEMNVSTLELGDSALYLCASSLDRTSNTEAFFGQGTRLTVV.

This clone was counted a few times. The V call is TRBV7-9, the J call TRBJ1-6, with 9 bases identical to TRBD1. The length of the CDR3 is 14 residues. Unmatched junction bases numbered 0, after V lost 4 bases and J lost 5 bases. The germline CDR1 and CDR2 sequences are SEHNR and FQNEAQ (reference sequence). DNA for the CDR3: TGTGCCAGCAGCTGGACAGGGGATAATTCACCCCTCCACTTT. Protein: CASSWTGDNSPLHF.

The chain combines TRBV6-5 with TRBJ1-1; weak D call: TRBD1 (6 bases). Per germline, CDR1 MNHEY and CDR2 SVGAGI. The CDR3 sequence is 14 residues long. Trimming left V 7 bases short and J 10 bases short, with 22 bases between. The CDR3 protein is CASTPFRDTEGAFF. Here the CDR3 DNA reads TGTGCCAGCACCCCCTTCCGGGACACGGAGGGAGCTTTCTTT.

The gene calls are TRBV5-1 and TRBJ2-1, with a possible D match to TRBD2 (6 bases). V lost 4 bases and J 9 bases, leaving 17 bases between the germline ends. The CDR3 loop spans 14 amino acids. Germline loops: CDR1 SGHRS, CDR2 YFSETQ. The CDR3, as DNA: TGCGCCAGCAGCGCGGGACTCGATGATAGTGAGCAGTTCTTC. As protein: CASSAGLDDSEQFF.

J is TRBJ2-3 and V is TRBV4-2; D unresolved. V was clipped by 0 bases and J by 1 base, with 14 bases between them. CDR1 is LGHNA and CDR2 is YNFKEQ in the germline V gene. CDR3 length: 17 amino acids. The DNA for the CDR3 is TGTGCCAGCAGCCAAGATCTCGAAATAGAGGGCACAGATACGCAGTATTTT. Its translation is CASSQDLEIEGTDTQYF.

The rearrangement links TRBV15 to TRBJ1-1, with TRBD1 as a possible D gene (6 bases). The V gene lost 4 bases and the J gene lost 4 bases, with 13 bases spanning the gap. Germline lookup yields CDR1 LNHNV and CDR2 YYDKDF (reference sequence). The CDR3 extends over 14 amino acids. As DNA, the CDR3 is TGTGCCACCAGCACCATACAGGGTCGCACTGAAGCTTTCTTT. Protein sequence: CATSTIQGRTEAFF.

CDR3 nucleotides: TGTGCCAGCAGCGGACTAGCGGATTACAATGAGCAGTTCTTC. It is translated as CASSGLADYNEQFF. The chain links TRBV28 to TRBJ2-1; 10 nucleotides align to TRBD2. From germline, CDR1 is MDHEN and CDR2 SYDVKM. J gave up 4 bases and V 6 bases, and 3 bases lay outside the gene matches. This CDR3 is 14 amino acids long.

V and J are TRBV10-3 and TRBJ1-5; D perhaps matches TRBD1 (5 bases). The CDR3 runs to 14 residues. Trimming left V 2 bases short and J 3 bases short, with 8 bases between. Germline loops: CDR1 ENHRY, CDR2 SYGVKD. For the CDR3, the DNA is TGTGCCATCAGTGAGGTAGGGGTCAATCAGCCCCAGCATTTT. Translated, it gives CAISEVGVNQPQHF.

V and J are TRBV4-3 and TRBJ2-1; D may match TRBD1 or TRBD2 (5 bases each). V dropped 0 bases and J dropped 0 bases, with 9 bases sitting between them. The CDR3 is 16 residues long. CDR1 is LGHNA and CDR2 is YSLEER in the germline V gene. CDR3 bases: TGCGCCAGCAGCCAAGAATCCGGGACCTCCTACAATGAGCAGTTCTTC. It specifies CASSQESGTSYNEQFF.

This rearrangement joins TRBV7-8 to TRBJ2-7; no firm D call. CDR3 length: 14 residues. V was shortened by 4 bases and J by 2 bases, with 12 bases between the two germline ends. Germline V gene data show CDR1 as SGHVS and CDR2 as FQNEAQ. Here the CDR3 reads CASSSLGFPYEQYF. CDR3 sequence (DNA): TGTGCCAGCAGCTCATTAGGGTTCCCCTACGAGCAGTACTTC.

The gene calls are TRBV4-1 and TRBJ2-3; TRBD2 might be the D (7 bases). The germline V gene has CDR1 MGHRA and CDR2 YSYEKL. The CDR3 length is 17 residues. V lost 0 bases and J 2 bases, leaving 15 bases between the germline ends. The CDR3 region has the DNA TGCGCCAGCAGCCAAGAGGGGGCGGGAGACCCCACAGATACGCAGTATTTT. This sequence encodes CASSQEGAGDPTDTQYF.

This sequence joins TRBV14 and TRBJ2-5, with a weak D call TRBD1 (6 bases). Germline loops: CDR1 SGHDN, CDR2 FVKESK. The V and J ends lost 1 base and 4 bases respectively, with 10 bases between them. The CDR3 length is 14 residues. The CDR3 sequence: CASSQVGGLETQYF. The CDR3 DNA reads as TGTGCCAGCAGCCAAGTAGGGGGTTTAGAGACCCAGTACTTC.

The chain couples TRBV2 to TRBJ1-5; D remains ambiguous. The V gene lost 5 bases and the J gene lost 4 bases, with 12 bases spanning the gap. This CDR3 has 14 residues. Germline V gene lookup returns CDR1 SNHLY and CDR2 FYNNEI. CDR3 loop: CASSSTLNNQPQHF. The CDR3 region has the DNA TGTGCCAGCAGTTCGACACTAAATAATCAGCCCCAGCATTTT. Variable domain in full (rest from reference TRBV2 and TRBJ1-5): EPEVTQTPSHQVTQMGQEVILRCVPISNHLYFYWYRQILGQKVEFLVSFYNNEISEKSEIFDDQFSVERPDGSNFTLKIRSTKLEDSAMYFCASSSTLNNQPQHFGDGTRLSIL.

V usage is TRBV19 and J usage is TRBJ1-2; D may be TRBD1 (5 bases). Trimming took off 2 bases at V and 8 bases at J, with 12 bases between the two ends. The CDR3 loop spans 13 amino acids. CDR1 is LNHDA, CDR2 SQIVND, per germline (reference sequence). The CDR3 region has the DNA TGTGCCAGTAGTATAATTCAGGGTAGCGGCTACACCTTC. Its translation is CASSIIQGSGYTF.

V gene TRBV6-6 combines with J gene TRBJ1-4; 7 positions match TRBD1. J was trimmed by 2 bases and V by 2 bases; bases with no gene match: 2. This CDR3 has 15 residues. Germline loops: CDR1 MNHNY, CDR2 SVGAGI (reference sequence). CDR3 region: CASSYGDSTNEKLFF. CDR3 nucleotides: TGTGCCAGCAGTTACGGGGACAGTACTAATGAAAAACTGTTTTTT.

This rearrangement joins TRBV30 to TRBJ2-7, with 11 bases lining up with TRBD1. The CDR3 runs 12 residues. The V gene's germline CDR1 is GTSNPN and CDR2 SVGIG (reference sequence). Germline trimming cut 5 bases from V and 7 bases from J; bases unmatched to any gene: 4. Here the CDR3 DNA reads TGTGCCTGGGGACAGGGGGCGCTTGAGCAGTACTTC. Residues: CAWGQGALEQYF.

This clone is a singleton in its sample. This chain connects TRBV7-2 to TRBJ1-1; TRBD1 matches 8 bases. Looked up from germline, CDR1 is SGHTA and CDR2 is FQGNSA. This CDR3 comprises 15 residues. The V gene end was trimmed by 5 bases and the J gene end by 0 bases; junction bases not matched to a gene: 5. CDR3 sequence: CASSPRQGMNTEAFF. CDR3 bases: TGTGCCAGCAGCCCCCGACAGGGGATGAACACTGAAGCTTTCTTT.

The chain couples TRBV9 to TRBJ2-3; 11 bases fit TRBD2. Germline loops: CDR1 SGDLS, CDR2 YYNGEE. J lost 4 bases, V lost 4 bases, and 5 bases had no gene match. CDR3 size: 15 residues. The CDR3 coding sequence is TGTGCCAGCAGCTCCGGGACTAGCGGACCAGATACGCAGTATTTT. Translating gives CASSSGTSGPDTQYF.

The DNA for the CDR3 is TGTGCCAGCAGCCAAGGCCAGGGCTCCTACGAGCAGTACTTC. It translates to CASSQGQGSYEQYF. V gene TRBV4-2 combines with J gene TRBJ2-7, with D possibly being TRBD1 (5 bases). The ends were cut back, 1 base at V and 0 bases at J, with 7 bases in the middle. Germline CDR1 is LGHNA and CDR2 is YNFKEQ. The length of the CDR3 is 14 residues.

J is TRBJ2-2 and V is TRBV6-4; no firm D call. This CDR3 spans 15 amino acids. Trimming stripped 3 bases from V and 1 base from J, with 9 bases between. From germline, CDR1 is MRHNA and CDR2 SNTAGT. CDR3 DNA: TGTGCCAGCAGTGAGTCGGGTGTGAACACCGGGGAGCTGTTTTTT. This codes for CASSESGVNTGELFF.

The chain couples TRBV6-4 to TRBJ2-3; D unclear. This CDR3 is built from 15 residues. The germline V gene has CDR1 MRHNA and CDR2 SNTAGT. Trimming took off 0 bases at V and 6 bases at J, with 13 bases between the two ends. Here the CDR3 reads CASSDSIESFDTQYF. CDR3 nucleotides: TGTGCCAGCAGTGACTCGATAGAGAGCTTCGATACGCAGTATTTT.

CDR3 nucleotide sequence: TGTGCCAGCAGCTTAGGGGGGGAAGACACCGGGGAGCTGTTTTTT. Its translation: CASSLGGEDTGELFF. V gene TRBV7-9 combines with J gene TRBJ2-2; D is possibly TRBD2 (6 bases). With 1 base removed from V and 3 bases from J, the gap between germline ends came to 9 bases. The CDR3 is 15 amino acids. The germline gives CDR1 SEHNR, CDR2 FQNEAQ (reference sequence).

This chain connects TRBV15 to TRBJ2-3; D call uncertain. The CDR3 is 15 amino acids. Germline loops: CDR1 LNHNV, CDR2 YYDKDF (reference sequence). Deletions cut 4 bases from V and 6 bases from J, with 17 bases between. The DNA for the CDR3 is TGTGCCACCAGCACATTAGTAACACCTAGGGATACGCAGTATTTT. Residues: CATSTLVTPRDTQYF.

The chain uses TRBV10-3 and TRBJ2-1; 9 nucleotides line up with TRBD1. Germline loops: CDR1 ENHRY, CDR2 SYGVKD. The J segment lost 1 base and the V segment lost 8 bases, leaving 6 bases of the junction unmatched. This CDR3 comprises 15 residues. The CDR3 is CAIANGTGSYNEQFF. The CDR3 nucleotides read TGTGCCATCGCGAACGGGACAGGGTCCTACAATGAGCAGTTCTTC.

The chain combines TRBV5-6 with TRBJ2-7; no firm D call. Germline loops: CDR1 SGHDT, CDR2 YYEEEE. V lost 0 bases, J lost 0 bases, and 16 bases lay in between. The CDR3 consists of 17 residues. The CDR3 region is CASSLERDPWSSYEQYF. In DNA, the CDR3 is TGTGCCAGCAGCTTGGAACGCGACCCCTGGAGCTCCTACGAGCAGTACTTC.

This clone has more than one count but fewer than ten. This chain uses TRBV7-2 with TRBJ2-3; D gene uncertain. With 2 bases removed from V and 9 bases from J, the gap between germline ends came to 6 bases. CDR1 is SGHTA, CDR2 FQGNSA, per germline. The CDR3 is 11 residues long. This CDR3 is CASSLSRTQYF. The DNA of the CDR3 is TGTGCCAGCAGCTTATCTCGGACGCAGTATTTT.

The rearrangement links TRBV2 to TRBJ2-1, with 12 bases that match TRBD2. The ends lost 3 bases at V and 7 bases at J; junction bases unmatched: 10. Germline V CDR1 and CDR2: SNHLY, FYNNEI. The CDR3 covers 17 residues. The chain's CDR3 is CASSEMPLAGGPNEQFF. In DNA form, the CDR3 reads TGTGCCAGCAGTGAGATGCCCCTAGCGGGAGGGCCTAATGAGCAGTTCTTC.

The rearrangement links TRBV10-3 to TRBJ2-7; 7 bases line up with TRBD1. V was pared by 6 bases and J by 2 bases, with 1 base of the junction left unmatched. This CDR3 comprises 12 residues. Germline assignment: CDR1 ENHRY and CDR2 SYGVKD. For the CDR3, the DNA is TGTGCCATCAGACAGGGGACCTACGAGCAGTACTTC. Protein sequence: CAIRQGTYEQYF.